Listed below are T cell receptor beta chains from one sample, sequenced in a study of radiotherapy plus CTLA-4 blockade in lung cancer. Profiled with immunoSEQ multiplex PCR; TCRdb holds only in-frame clones, not every one. The table shows roughly 54,000 clones, with 65% to 80% occurring only once. Sequenced here: peripheral blood, sampled from a patient treated with radiotherapy plus ipilimumab. These receptor sequences come from a human donor with non-small cell lung cancer who had a partial response to radiotherapy plus ipilimumab. Both conserved end residues are part of each CDR3. Fields, in order: clone size, D gene, V gene, J gene, CDR3 protein, CDR3 DNA. D genes are given only for firm matches. Clone size is shown for a subset of rows, as once, few, many or a class of expanded clone.

>NA|TRBD2|TRBV2|TRBJ2-2
CASSGAGDTGELFF
TGTGCCAGCAGTGGCGCGGGGGACACCGGGGAGCTGTTTTTT
>NA|TRBD2|TRBV7-3|TRBJ2-1
CASSPGGSTGEQFF
TGTGCCAGCTCCCCGGGGGGATCGACGGGAGAGCAGTTCTTC
>NA|NA|TRBV29-1|TRBJ1-2
CSVSGNYGYTF
TGCAGCGTTTCAGGGAACTATGGCTACACCTTC
>NA|NA|TRBV19|TRBJ2-3
CASSSHGDTQYF
TGTGCCAGTAGTTCCCACGGAGATACGCAGTATTTT
>NA|NA|TRBV7-2|TRBJ2-2
CASSQATGELFF
TGTGCCAGCAGCCAGGCGACCGGGGAGCTGTTTTTT
>NA|NA|TRBV6-5|TRBJ1-3
CASSYRDSGNTIYF
TGTGCCAGCAGTTACAGAGACTCTGGAAACACCATATATTTT
>NA|NA|TRBV5-6|TRBJ2-7
CASSLGDNPYEQYF
TGTGCCAGCAGCTTGGGTGACAACCCCTACGAGCAGTACTTC
>few|NA|TRBV9|TRBJ2-7
CASSVGSPGEQYF
TGTGCCAGCAGCGTAGGGAGTCCCGGGGAGCAGTACTTC
>NA|NA|TRBV4-3|TRBJ1-5
CASSQDSGGSNQPQHF
TGCGCCAGCAGCCAAGATTCCGGGGGGTCTAACCAGCCCCAGCATTTT
>NA|NA|TRBV6-6|TRBJ1-5
CASIKPGPGQPQHF
TGTGCCAGCATTAAACCAGGGCCGGGTCAGCCCCAGCATTTT
>NA|TRBD1|TRBV5-1|TRBJ2-1
CASSLGQGSNEQFF
TGCGCCAGCAGCTTGGGACAGGGAAGCAATGAGCAGTTCTTC
>NA|NA|TRBV5-1|TRBJ2-7
CASSLRAGSYEQYF
TGCGCCAGCAGCTTGCGGGCGGGCTCCTACGAGCAGTACTTC
>NA|TRBD1|TRBV19|TRBJ1-5
CASRLTGVSSRQPQHF
TGTGCCAGTAGATTGACAGGGGTCTCATCACGGCAGCCCCAGCATTTT
>NA|TRBD1|TRBV7-2|TRBJ2-7
CASSLTDRVTYEQYF
TGTGCCAGCAGCTTAACGGACAGGGTAACCTACGAGCAGTACTTC
>NA|NA|TRBV7-9|TRBJ1-2
CASSLARGDLGYTF
TGTGCCAGCAGCTTAGCGCGGGGTGACCTAGGCTACACCTTC
>once|TRBD2|TRBV9|TRBJ2-2
CASSVLRLAGDTGELFF
TGTGCCAGCAGCGTCCTCCGACTAGCGGGGGACACCGGGGAGCTGTTTTTT
>NA|TRBD2|TRBV6-5|TRBJ2-3
CASSYVAGGDTQYF
TGTGCCAGCAGTTATGTAGCGGGGGGTGATACGCAGTATTTT
>NA|NA|TRBV5-4|TRBJ1-4
CASSFQGTNEKLFF
TGTGCCAGCAGCTTCCAGGGAACTAATGAAAAACTGTTTTTT
>NA|NA|TRBV6-1|TRBJ1-6
CASKGGRAGNSPLHF
TGTGCCAGCAAAGGCGGCAGGGCAGGGAATTCACCCCTCCACTTT
>NA|TRBD2|TRBV9|TRBJ2-7
CASSEAGRSYEQYF
TGTGCCAGCAGCGAAGCGGGGCGCTCCTACGAGCAGTACTTC
>NA|NA|TRBV5-5|TRBJ2-7
CASSLVFSGQTSYEQYF
TGTGCCAGCAGCTTGGTATTTTCAGGACAGACTTCCTACGAGCAGTACTTC
>NA|TRBD1|TRBV4-3|TRBJ1-5
CASSQYKGQGFDQPQHF
TGCGCCAGCAGCCAATATAAAGGACAGGGGTTCGATCAGCCCCAGCATTTT
>NA|TRBD1|TRBV14|TRBJ1-4
CASSRFTGATNEKLFF
TGTGCCAGCAGCCGTTTCACAGGGGCAACTAATGAAAAACTGTTTTTT
>NA|TRBD2|TRBV10-2|TRBJ2-7
CATGRGGRYEQYF
TGCGCCACCGGTCGGGGGGGCCGATACGAGCAGTACTTC
>NA|NA|TRBV4-1|TRBJ2-7
CASSQVVYLHEQYF
TGCGCCAGCAGCCAAGTTGTCTATCTGCACGAGCAGTACTTC
>NA|NA|TRBV2|TRBJ1-5
CASSESGQPQHF
TGTGCCAGCAGTGAATCGGGTCAGCCCCAGCATTTT
>NA|TRBD1|TRBV6-1|TRBJ1-2
CASSAGDRGDYGYTF
TGTGCCAGCAGCGCAGGGGACAGGGGCGACTATGGCTACACCTTC
>NA|NA|TRBV19|TRBJ1-4
CASSPPPVKQLNEKLFF
TGTGCCAGTAGTCCCCCGCCGGTGAAGCAACTTAATGAAAAACTGTTTTTT
>NA|NA|TRBV7-6|TRBJ2-7
CASSSSGYEQYF
TGTGCCAGCAGCTCCTCAGGGTACGAGCAGTACTTC
>few|TRBD1|TRBV2|TRBJ2-7
CATTGTGGLGEQYF
TGTGCCACCACGGGGACAGGGGGCTTGGGGGAGCAGTACTTC
>NA|TRBD1|TRBV5-1|TRBJ1-1
CASSLQGGQGNTEAFF
TGCGCCAGCAGCCTGCAGGGGGGACAGGGTAACACTGAAGCTTTCTTT
>NA|NA|TRBV7-3|TRBJ2-1
CASSPRGWGNNEQFF
TGTGCCAGCAGCCCTCGGGGATGGGGAAACAATGAGCAGTTCTTC
>few|TRBD1|TRBV2|TRBJ2-7
CASIGTGGWYEQYF
TGTGCCAGCATTGGGACAGGGGGATGGTACGAGCAGTACTTC
>NA|NA|TRBV28|TRBJ1-5
CASTSGGPNQPQHF
TGTGCCAGCACTTCGGGGGGGCCGAATCAGCCCCAGCATTTT
>few|NA|TRBV5-8|TRBJ2-3
CASSLGGVSTDTQYF
TGTGCCAGCAGCTTGGGGGGGGTTAGCACAGATACGCAGTATTTT
>NA|NA|TRBV7-3|TRBJ2-7
CASSLHGSSYEQYF
TGTGCCAGCAGCTTACATGGCAGCTCCTACGAGCAGTACTTC
>NA|TRBD2|TRBV6-1|TRBJ2-4
CASTSGGTYKNIQYF
TGTGCCAGCACCTCGGGAGGTACCTACAAAAACATTCAGTACTTC
>NA|NA|TRBV9|TRBJ2-2
CASSVVNGVGELFF
TGTGCCAGCAGCGTAGTGAACGGGGTCGGGGAGCTGTTTTTT
>NA|TRBD1|TRBV5-4|TRBJ2-7
CASSLTGANSYEQYF
TGTGCCAGCAGCTTGACAGGGGCAAATTCCTACGAGCAGTACTTC
>NA|TRBD1|TRBV27|TRBJ2-1
CATRPGTGVFSEQFF
TGTGCCACGAGACCCGGGACAGGTGTTTTCAGTGAGCAGTTCTTC
>NA|NA|TRBV5-1|TRBJ2-5
CASSRNLLGEETQYF
TGCGCCAGCAGCCGCAACCTACTAGGTGAAGAGACCCAGTACTTC
>NA|TRBD2|TRBV7-8|TRBJ2-1
CASSQMVLAGYPHSYNEQFF
TGTGCCAGCAGCCAGATGGTACTAGCGGGGTACCCCCACTCCTACAATGAGCAGTTCTTC
>once|TRBD1|TRBV28|TRBJ1-2
CASSLLEGQGKNTMNYGYTF
TGTGCCAGCAGTCTTCTGGAGGGACAGGGAAAAAATACGATGAACTATGGCTACACCTTC
>NA|NA|TRBV27|TRBJ1-2
CASSSDTTDGYTF
TGTGCCAGCAGTTCGGACACAACCGATGGCTACACCTTC